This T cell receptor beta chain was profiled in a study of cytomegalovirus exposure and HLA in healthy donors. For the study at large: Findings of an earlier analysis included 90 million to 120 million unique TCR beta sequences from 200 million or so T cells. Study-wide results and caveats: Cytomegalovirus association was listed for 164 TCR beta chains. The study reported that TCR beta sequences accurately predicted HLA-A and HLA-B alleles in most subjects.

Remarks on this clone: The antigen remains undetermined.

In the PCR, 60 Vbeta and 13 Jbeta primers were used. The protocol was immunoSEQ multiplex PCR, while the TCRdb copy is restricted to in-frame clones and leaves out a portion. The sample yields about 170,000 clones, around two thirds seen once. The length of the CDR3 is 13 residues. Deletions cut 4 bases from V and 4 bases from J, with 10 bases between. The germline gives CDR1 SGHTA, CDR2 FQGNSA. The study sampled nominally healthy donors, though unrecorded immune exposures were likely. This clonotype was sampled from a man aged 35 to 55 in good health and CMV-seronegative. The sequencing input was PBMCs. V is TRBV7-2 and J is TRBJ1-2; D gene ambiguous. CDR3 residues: CASSWRKVYGYTF. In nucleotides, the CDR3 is TGTGCCAGCAGCTGGAGGAAGGTCTATGGCTACACCTTC.